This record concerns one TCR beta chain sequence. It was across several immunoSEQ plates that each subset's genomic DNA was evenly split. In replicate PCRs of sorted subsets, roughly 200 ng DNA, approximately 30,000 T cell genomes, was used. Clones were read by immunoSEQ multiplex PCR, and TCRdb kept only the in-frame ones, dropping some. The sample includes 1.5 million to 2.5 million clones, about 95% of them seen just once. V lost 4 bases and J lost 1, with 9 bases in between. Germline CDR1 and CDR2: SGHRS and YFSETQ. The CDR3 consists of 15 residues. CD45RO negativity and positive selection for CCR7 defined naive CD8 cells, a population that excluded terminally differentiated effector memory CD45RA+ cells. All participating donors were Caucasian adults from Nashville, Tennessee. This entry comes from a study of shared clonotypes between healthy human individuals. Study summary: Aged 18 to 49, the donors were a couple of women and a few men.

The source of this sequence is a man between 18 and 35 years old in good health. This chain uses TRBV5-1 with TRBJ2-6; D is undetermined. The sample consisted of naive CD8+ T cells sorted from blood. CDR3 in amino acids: CASSPEVSGANVLTF. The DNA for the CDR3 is TGCGCCAGCAGCCCCGAGGTTTCTGGGGCCAACGTCCTGACTTTC.